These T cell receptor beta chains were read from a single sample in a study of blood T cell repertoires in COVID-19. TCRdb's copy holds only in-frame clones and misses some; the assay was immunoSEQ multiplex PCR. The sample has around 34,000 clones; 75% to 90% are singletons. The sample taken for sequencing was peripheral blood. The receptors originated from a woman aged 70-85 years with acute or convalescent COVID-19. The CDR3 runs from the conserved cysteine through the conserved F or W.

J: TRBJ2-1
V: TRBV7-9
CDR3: CASRPGLAEEGNEQFF

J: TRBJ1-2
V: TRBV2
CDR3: CASRPGQGDGYTF

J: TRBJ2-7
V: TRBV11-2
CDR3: CASSYLNSGSYEQYF

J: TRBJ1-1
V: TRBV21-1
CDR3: CASSNRRQTSAEAFF

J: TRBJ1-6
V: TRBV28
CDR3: CATLGVRSPLHF

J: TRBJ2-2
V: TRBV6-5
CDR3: CASSLDRDTGELFF

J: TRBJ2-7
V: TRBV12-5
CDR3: CASAQPGPSYEQYF

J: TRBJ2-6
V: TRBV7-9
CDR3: CASSLPRQLSGANVLTF

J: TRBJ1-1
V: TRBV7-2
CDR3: CASTTNPGQEAFF

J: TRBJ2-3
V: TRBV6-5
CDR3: CASSAAGAGDTQYF

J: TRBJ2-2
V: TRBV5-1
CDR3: CASSLKLGPGELFF

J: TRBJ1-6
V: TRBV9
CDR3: CASSADSLNSPLHF

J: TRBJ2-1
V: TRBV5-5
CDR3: CASSSSPRGNRQFF

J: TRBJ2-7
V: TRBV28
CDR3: CASRQQGAREQYF

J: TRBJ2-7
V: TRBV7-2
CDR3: CASSERTGGYEQYF

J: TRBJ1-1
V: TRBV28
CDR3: CASSPMGAPTEAFF

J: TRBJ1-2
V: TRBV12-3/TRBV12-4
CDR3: CASSSELGGYTF

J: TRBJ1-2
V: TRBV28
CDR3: CASSFFPLTGTDGYTF

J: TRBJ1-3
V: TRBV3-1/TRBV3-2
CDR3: CASSQTGTSGNTIYF

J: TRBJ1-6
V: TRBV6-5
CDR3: CASRVGTGVSPLHF

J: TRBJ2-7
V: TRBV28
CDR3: CASSFGGRQGEQYF

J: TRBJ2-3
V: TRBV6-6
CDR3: CASRETGEWTDTQYF

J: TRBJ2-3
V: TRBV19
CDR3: CASSFTVTDTQYF

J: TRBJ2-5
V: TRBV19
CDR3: CASSIVAGAEETQYF

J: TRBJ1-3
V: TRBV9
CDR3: CASNRGNTIYF

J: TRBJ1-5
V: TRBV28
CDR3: CASSQRQPQHF

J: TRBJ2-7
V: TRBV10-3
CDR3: CAISGLAGGSYEQYF

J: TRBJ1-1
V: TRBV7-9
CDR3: CASSFPVNTEAFF

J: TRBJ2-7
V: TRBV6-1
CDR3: CASSEGVIYEQYF

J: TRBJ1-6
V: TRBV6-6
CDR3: CASRRDRGSDSPLHF

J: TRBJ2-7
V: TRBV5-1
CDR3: CASSLALGSSYEQYF

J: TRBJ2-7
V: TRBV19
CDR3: CASSIGQSSYEQYF

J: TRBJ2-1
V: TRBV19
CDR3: CASSTKLAGGEYNEQFF

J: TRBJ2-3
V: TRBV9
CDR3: CASSVLGTASTDTQYF

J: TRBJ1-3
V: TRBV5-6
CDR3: CASSLDWGGRNTIYF

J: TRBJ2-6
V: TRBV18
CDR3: CASSPRQGVSWVGANVLTF

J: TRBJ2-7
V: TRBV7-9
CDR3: CASSLGSSREQYF

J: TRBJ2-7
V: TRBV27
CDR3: CARDPSGLYSYEQYF

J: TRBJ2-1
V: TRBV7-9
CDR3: CASSLLAGTSGHNEQFF

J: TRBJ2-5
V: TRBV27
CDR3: CASSLRGQETQYF

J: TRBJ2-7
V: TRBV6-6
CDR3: CASKSGGDYEQYF

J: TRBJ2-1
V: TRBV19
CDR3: CASRHWTSGRANEQFF